This T cell receptor (beta chain) derives from a study of control samples from healthy donors and cancer patients. CDR3 length: 17 amino acids. After removal of 1 base from V and 5 bases from J, the junction contained 8 bases not matched to a gene. Germline V gene lookup returns CDR1 SGHVS and CDR2 FQNEAQ. Profiling relied on immunoSEQ multiplex PCR, and the TCRdb table lists in-frame clones only, not all of them. The sample carries around 150,000 clones, around nine tenths recorded once. The specimen was blood. The chain has TRBV7-8 and TRBJ2-1, with 10 bases identical to TRBD2. The clonotype comes from a man between 25 and 39 years old in good health. The CDR3 nucleotides read TGTGCCAGCAGCTTAGAGTACGGAGCGGGGGGGAACAATGAGCAGTTCTTC. The encoded protein is CASSLEYGAGGNNEQFF.